This T cell receptor (beta chain) was profiled in a study of cytomegalovirus exposure and HLA in healthy donors. The PCR made use of 60 Vbeta and 13 Jbeta primers. Sequencing used immunoSEQ multiplex PCR; TCRdb keeps in-frame clones, though not all of them. The sample includes roughly 150,000 clones, approximately 80% of them seen just once. Germline values: CDR1 LNHDA, CDR2 SQIVND (reference sequence). The CDR3 sequence is 12 residues long. V was cut by 9 bases and J by 1 base, with 9 bases left in between. As to this clone: The antigen is not known.

Notes on the study in general: Follow-up analysis found HLA locus-dependent TCR association rates, highest for DRB1 and lowest for HLA-C. Within an earlier analysis, most TCR beta V segments proved productive either about 90% or about 30% of the time.

The chain employs TRBV19 and TRBJ1-1, with a tentative D call TRBD1 (6 bases). Sequencing was done on a sample of PBMCs. The clonotype was recovered from a man between 25 and 39 years old in good health and CMV-seropositive. CDR3: CASGTRNTEAFF. CDR3 nucleotides: TGTGCCAGCGGGACAAGGAACACTGAAGCTTTCTTT.